This T cell receptor (beta chain) comes out of a study of blood T cells in healthy people across ages. A few counts support this clonotype. The use of a sample-barcoded 5' primer and a J-beta primer mix characterized a second PCR of roughly 7 to 11 cycles. TCRdb passed the 5' RACE reads through MiXCR, listing each CDR3 protein once. The profile covers 760,000 or so distinct CDR3 sequences, with just under 25% appearing a single time and more than 8.5% taken by the ten largest. Germline CDR1 and CDR2: LGHNT and FRNRAP. The CDR3 loop spans 14 amino acids. V dropped 8 bases and J dropped 0 bases, with 14 bases sitting between them. This sample was also put to use in a study of T cells of mothers and their children.

The clonotype comes from a boy between 10 and 17 years old in good health. The sample comprised blood. The chain employs TRBV12-5 and TRBJ2-7, with D possibly being TRBD1 or TRBD2 (6 bases each). In DNA form, the CDR3 reads TGTGCTAGTTGGGGGGCAGGGCCCTCCTACGAGCAGTACTTC. Its protein product is CASWGAGPSYEQYF.